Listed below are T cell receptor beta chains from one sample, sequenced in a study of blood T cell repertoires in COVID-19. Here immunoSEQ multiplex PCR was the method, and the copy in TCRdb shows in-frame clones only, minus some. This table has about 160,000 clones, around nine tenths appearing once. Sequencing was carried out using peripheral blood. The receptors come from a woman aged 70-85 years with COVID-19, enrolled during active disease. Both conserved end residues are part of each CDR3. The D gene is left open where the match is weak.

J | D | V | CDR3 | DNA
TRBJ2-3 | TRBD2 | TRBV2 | CASSGWSGASTDTQYF | TGTGCCAGCAGTGGGTGGAGCGGGGCGAGCACAGATACGCAGTATTTT
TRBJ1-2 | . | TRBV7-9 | CASSSRGGLLLYGYTF | TGTGCCAGCAGCTCTCGGGGAGGACTGCTATTGTATGGCTACACCTTC
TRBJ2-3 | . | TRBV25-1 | CASSALAPLTDTQYF | TGTGCCAGCAGTGCTCTAGCGCCCCTCACAGATACGCAGTATTTT
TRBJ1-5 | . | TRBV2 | CASSELAGINQPQHF | TGTGCCAGCAGTGAGTTGGCGGGGATCAATCAGCCCCAGCATTTT
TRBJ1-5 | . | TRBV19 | CASRRGGPTLNQPQHF | TGTGCCAGTAGACGGGGGGGGCCCACACTCAATCAGCCCCAGCATTTT
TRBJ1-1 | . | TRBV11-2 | CASSLGQNTEAFF | TGTGCCAGCAGCTTAGGGCAGAACACTGAAGCTTTCTTT
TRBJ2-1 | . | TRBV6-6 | CASSYWLAPDNEQFF | TGTGCCAGCAGTTACTGGCTAGCCCCCGACAATGAGCAGTTCTTC
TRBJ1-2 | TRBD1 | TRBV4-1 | CASSQGQGAKGGYTF | TGCGCCAGCAGCCAGGGACAGGGGGCAAAAGGTGGCTACACCTTC
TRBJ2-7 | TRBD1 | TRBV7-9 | CASSLARGGADYEQYF | TGTGCCAGCAGCTTAGCGCGAGGGGGCGCCGACTACGAGCAGTACTTC
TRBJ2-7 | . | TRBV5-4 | CASSPSPSGVTYEQYF | TGTGCCAGCAGTCCCAGCCCCTCAGGGGTCACATACGAGCAGTACTTC
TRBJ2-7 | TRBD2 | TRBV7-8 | CASSLSPGLAGVYPEQYF | TGTGCCAGCAGCCTTAGCCCCGGACTAGCGGGGGTGTACCCAGAGCAGTACTTC
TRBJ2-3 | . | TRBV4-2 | CASSQVLGGGTDTQYF | TGTGCCAGCAGCCAAGTTTTGGGGGGAGGAACAGATACGCAGTATTTT
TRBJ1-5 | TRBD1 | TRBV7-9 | CASSADRGMRDQPQHF | TGTGCCAGCAGCGCCGACAGGGGCATGAGGGATCAGCCCCAGCATTTT
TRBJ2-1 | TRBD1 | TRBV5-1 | CASSLVGGSNNEQFF | TGCGCCAGCAGCTTGGTAGGGGGCTCAAACAATGAGCAGTTCTTC
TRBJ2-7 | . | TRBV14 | CASSQGRGWTYEQYF | TGTGCCAGCAGCCAAGGTAGGGGTTGGACCTACGAGCAGTACTTC
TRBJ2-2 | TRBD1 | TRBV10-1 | CASSRTGPTNTGELFF | TGCGCCAGCAGTCGGACAGGCCCTACGAACACCGGGGAGCTGTTTTTT